Presented here are 9 T cell receptor beta chains from one specimen sequenced in a study of T-cell memory formation after mild COVID-19. One entry per CDR3 protein results from TCRdb running MiXCR on the 5' RACE reads. Of some 290,000 distinct CDR3 sequences listed, around 15% are singletons. The sample taken for sequencing was PBMCs or a T cell subset sorted from them (not recorded which). The receptor source for this set is a young man who had mild COVID-19 (a few samples of this study predate the infection). Cell type and time point are not known.

This clonotype occurred a few times. The rearrangement links TRBV28 to TRBJ2-5; TRBD1 matches 7 bases. The V and J ends lost 5 bases and 4 bases, in that order; junction bases with no gene match: 10. In germline, CDR1 is MDHEN, CDR2 SYDVKM. The CDR3 is made up of 15 amino acids. CDR3 coding DNA: TGTGCCAGCAGTCCCATTACAGGGGAGATAGAGACCCAGTACTTC. This codes for CASSPITGEIETQYF.

V gene TRBV5-1 combines with J gene TRBJ2-1; D possibly corresponds to TRBD2 (5 bases). The CDR3 sequence is 13 residues long. The V end lost 4 bases, the J end lost 5 bases, and 10 bases lay between the germline ends. CDR1 and CDR2 (germline): SGHRS, YFSETQ. CDR3 in amino acids: CASSIGLNNEQFF. The CDR3 nucleotides are TGCGCCAGCAGCATAGGACTGAACAATGAGCAGTTCTTC. Full variable domain (rest looked up from reference TRBV5-1 and TRBJ2-1): KAGVTQTPRYLIKTRGQQVTLSCSPISGHRSVSWYQQTPGQGLQFLFEYFSETQRNKGNFPGRFSGRQFSNSRSEMNVSTLELGDSALYLCASSIGLNNEQFFGPGTRLTVL.

The rearrangement uses TRBV6-5 and TRBJ1-2, with TRBD1 identical over 7 bases. With 6 bases clipped from V and 8 bases from J, the junction kept 9 bases outside the gene matches. This CDR3 is built from 13 residues. Germline CDR1 and CDR2: MNHEY and SVGAGI. The CDR3 DNA follows: TGTGCCAGCAGCCTCACAGGGGCGTTCGGCTACACCTTC. Its protein is CASSLTGAFGYTF.

The genes are TRBV12-3 or TRBV12-4 and TRBJ2-5; 10 bases fit TRBD2. V gave up 6 bases and J gave up 3 bases; unmatched junction bases: 7. The CDR3 is made up of 15 amino acids. Written as DNA, the CDR3 is TGTGCCAGCAGCTCACCGGGACTAGCGAAAGAGACCCAGTACTTC. Amino acid sequence: CASSSPGLAKETQYF.

This clonotype has a handful of counts. The CDR3 loop reads CSYGAASTDTQYF. The CDR3 nucleotides read TGCAGTTACGGGGCGGCTAGCACAGATACGCAGTATTTT. J is TRBJ2-3 and V is TRBV29-1, with D possibly called TRBD1 or TRBD2 (5 bases each). Looked up from germline, CDR1 is SQVTM and CDR2 is ANQGSEA. CDR3 length: 13 amino acids.

This chain links TRBV29-1 with TRBJ2-3; TRBD2 matches at 7 bases. The CDR3 spans 14 residues. J lost 2 bases, V lost 2 bases, and 4 bases had no gene match. Germline lookup yields CDR1 SQVTM and CDR2 ANQGSEA. This CDR3 is CSVERGDLTDTQYF. CDR3 coding DNA: TGCAGCGTTGAACGGGGGGATCTCACAGATACGCAGTATTTT.

The CDR3 DNA sequence: TGCGCCAGCAGCCAAGAAAACAGGGGCTGGGCAGATACGCAGTATTTT. Its translation is CASSQENRGWADTQYF. The rearrangement uses TRBV4-3 and TRBJ2-3, with 7 bases fitting TRBD1. Unmatched junction bases numbered 7, after V lost 0 bases and J lost 4 bases. The germline CDR1 and CDR2 sequences are LGHNA and YSLEER. The CDR3 spans 16 residues.

The J gene is TRBJ2-7, the V gene TRBV29-1; D unclear. The CDR3 covers 13 residues. Trimming took off 1 base at V and 2 bases at J, with 9 bases between the two ends. Germline CDR1 reads SQVTM; CDR2 reads ANQGSEA. CDR3 region: CSVEGSAAYEQYF. DNA of the CDR3: TGCAGCGTTGAAGGTTCGGCCGCCTACGAGCAGTACTTC.

This clonotype was picked up a small number of times. J is TRBJ1-5 and V is TRBV5-5, with 8 positions matching TRBD1. V lost 4 bases, J lost 2 bases, and 11 bases stayed unmatched. This CDR3 is 17 amino acids long. In germline, CDR1 is SGHKS, CDR2 YYEKEE (reference sequence). CDR3 DNA: TGTGCCAGCAGCCAGGACAGGGACGGGTCGGGCAATCAGCCCCAGCATTTT. It yields the protein CASSQDRDGSGNQPQHF.